These 30 T cell receptor beta chains were all obtained from the same sample, sequenced in a study of Ad26.COV2.S vaccination and SARS-CoV-2 variants. TCRdb keeps only in-frame clones here, not all; method: immunoSEQ multiplex PCR. The sample contains about 400,000 clones, 83% of which appear only once. The treatment here: roughly 20 received Ad26.COV2.S at low or high dose, single or two shots; 5 received placebo; per-sample allocation not given. Material that was analyzed had been drawn on day 63 after the first vaccine or placebo injection. The sample in question was peripheral blood, obtained in a trial of Ad26.COV2.S vaccine versus placebo. These receptors all stem from a person aged 18 to 65 who received the Ad26.COV2.S COVID-19 vaccine or a placebo.

This chain links TRBV2 with TRBJ2-3, with TRBD2 matching 9 bases. The CDR3 is 13 residues long. The germline CDR1 and CDR2 sequences are SNHLY and FYNNEI. V shed 4 bases, J shed 10 bases, and the junction held 6 bases outside the gene matches. The CDR3 loop reads CASSGGGGDAQYF. CDR3 in DNA: TGTGCCAGCAGTGGCGGCGGGGGGGATGCGCAGTATTTT.

This chain connects TRBV2 to TRBJ1-1; weak D call: TRBD1 (6 bases). The germline V gene encodes CDR1 SNHLY and CDR2 FYNNEI. The CDR3 extends over 13 amino acids. The V end lost 8 bases, the J end lost 1 base, and 11 bases lay between the germline ends. The CDR3 loop reads CASALQGNTEAFF. The CDR3 DNA sequence: TGTGCCAGCGCGTTACAGGGGAACACTGAAGCTTTCTTT.

The chain joins TRBV13 to TRBJ2-7, with 10 bases aligning to TRBD1. CDR3 length: 15 residues. Germline CDR1 PRHDT, CDR2 FYEKMQ (reference sequence). The ends lost 4 bases at V and 3 bases at J; junction bases unmatched: 6. The CDR3 nucleotides are TGTGCCAGCAGCTCTCGCGGACAGGGGGACTACGAGCAGTACTTC. Encoded protein: CASSSRGQGDYEQYF. The variable domain in full, completed from reference TRBV13 and TRBJ2-7, reads AAGVIQSPRHLIKEKRETATLKCYPIPRHDTVYWYQQGPGQDPQFLISFYEKMQSDKGSIPDRFSAQQFSDYHSELNMSSLELGDSALYFCASSSRGQGDYEQYFGPGTRLTVT.

The chain couples TRBV6-6 to TRBJ2-2; TRBD2 matches 7 bases. V lost 5 bases to trimming and J lost 3 bases; unmatched junction nucleotides: 12. CDR1 is MNHNY and CDR2 is SVGAGI in the germline V gene (reference sequence). This CDR3 spans 17 amino acids. The CDR3 DNA is TGTGCCAGCAGTCGCTCTTTGAGGGGAGGGTACACCGGGGAGCTGTTTTTT. Encoded protein: CASSRSLRGGYTGELFF.

This chain uses TRBV5-5 with TRBJ2-5; 10 bases line up with TRBD1. The germline V gene has CDR1 SGHKS and CDR2 YYEKEE (reference sequence). Trimming took 4 bases from V and 5 from J; bases not matched to a gene: 8. The CDR3 totals 15 residues. Written as DNA, the CDR3 is TGTGCCAGCAGCCACCTGACAGGGGGCGTCGAGACCCAGTACTTC. Translating gives CASSHLTGGVETQYF. The full variable domain, in which reference TRBV5-5 and TRBJ2-5 provide the parts outside the CDR3, is DAGVTQSPTHLIKTRGQQVTLRCSPISGHKSVSWYQQVLGQGPQFIFQYYEKEERGRGNFPDRFSARQFPNYSSELNVNALLLGDSALYLCASSHLTGGVETQYFGPGTRLLVL.

The V gene is TRBV5-1, the J gene TRBJ1-3; 7 bases are a match to TRBD1. J gave up 0 bases and V 3 bases, and 9 bases lay outside the gene matches. The CDR3 length is 17 residues. CDR1 and CDR2 (germline): SGHRS, YFSETQ. Written as DNA, the CDR3 is TGCGCCAGCAGCTCCGCTCACAGGGGCCGCTCTGGAAACACCATATATTTT. Translated: CASSSAHRGRSGNTIYF.

This chain links TRBV27 with TRBJ2-7; a possible D gene is TRBD2 (6 bases). Deletions cut 3 bases from V and 1 base from J, with 13 bases between. The CDR3 totals 15 residues. Per germline, CDR1 MNHEY and CDR2 SMNVEV (reference sequence). As DNA, the CDR3 is TGTGCCAGCAGTTTTTCCGGGAGTTTGTCCTACGAGCAGTACTTC. Its protein is CASSFSGSLSYEQYF.

At least ten counts were recorded for this clone. The rearrangement uses TRBV6-2 or TRBV6-3 and TRBJ2-5; TRBD2 aligns across 12 bases. The CDR3 extends over 15 amino acids. Germline CDR1 and CDR2: MNHEY and SVGEGT. The J segment lost 1 base and the V segment lost 4 bases, leaving 1 base of the junction unmatched. The DNA for the CDR3 is TGTGCCAGCAGTTCGACTAGCGGGGGCCAAGAGACCCAGTACTTC. Translation: CASSSTSGGQETQYF.

The DNA for the CDR3 is TGTGCCACCAGTGACGCCGGGACACCCCGGCAGCCCCAGCATTTT. Amino acids: CATSDAGTPRQPQHF. The rearrangement uses TRBV24-1 and TRBJ1-5, with D possibly TRBD1 on 6 matching bases. V lost 4 bases, J lost 7 bases, and 16 bases lay in between. This CDR3 has 15 residues. CDR1 is KGHDR, CDR2 SFDVKD, per germline.

The chain has TRBV3-1 (or the pseudogene TRBV3-2) and TRBJ1-2, with TRBD1 matching over 8 bases. V shed 4 bases, J shed 5 bases, and the junction held 15 bases outside the gene matches. CDR3 length: 17 amino acids. In germline, CDR1 is LGHDT, CDR2 YNNKEL (reference sequence). The CDR3 loop is CASSRSGTGWMRYGYTF. DNA for the CDR3: TGTGCCAGCAGCCGGAGCGGGACAGGTTGGATGAGGTATGGCTACACCTTC.

The J gene is TRBJ1-3, the V gene TRBV29-1; D unresolved. This CDR3 has 12 residues. Germline values: CDR1 SQVTM, CDR2 ANQGSEA. Trimming shortened V by 6 bases and J by 4 bases, and 10 bases separated the two germline ends. CDR3 loop: CSVPGAGNTIYF. For the CDR3, the DNA is TGCAGCGTGCCGGGAGCGGGAAACACCATATATTTT.

V and J are TRBV7-3 and TRBJ2-1; 8 bases fit TRBD2. Germline CDR1 reads SGHTA; CDR2 reads FQGTGA. CDR3 size: 15 residues. V lost 2 bases to trimming and J lost 4 bases; unmatched junction nucleotides: 4. The CDR3 coding sequence is TGTGCCAGCAGCTTAGATAGCGGGGTTTACAATGAGCAGTTCTTC. It translates to CASSLDSGVYNEQFF.

The chain is built from TRBV19 and TRBJ1-4; perhaps TRBD1 as D (6 bases). The V gene's germline CDR1 is LNHDA and CDR2 SQIVND (reference sequence). Trimming took 4 bases from V and 0 from J, leaving 12 bases between them. This CDR3 spans 16 amino acids. CDR3 region: CASSTDSPATNEKLFF. CDR3 nucleotides: TGTGCCAGTAGTACGGACAGCCCCGCAACTAATGAAAAACTGTTTTTT.

The chain couples TRBV5-4 to TRBJ2-7; no clear D. Germline V lookup: CDR1 SGHNT, CDR2 YYREEE (reference sequence). The CDR3 is made up of 12 amino acids. Between the trimmed V and J ends, which lost 4 bases and 6 bases, there was a span of 11 bases. CDR3 DNA sequence: TGTGCCAGCAGCCTACAAACTTCCGAGCAGTACTTC. It encodes CASSLQTSEQYF.

The chain joins TRBV7-9 to TRBJ1-1; 7 bases map to TRBD1. Per the germline V gene, CDR1 is SEHNR and CDR2 is FQNEAQ (reference sequence). This CDR3 comprises 14 residues. The ends lost 1 base at V and 8 bases at J; junction bases unmatched: 7. DNA for the CDR3: TGTGCCAGCAGCTTAGAAGGGGGCGCCGGGGAAGCTTTCTTT. It encodes CASSLEGGAGEAFF.

This chain uses TRBV7-9 with TRBJ2-5, with no clear D. The V gene lost 1 base and the J gene lost 3 bases, with 21 bases spanning the gap. Per the germline V gene, CDR1 is SEHNR and CDR2 is FQNEAQ (reference sequence). This CDR3 is 18 amino acids long. The CDR3 reads CASSLGPPKVGFEETQYF. In DNA, the CDR3 is TGTGCCAGCAGCTTAGGCCCCCCCAAGGTGGGCTTCGAAGAGACCCAGTACTTC.

The rearrangement joins TRBV27 to TRBJ1-2; D is uncertain. The length of the CDR3 is 13 residues. The V end lost 5 bases, the J end lost 4 bases, and 11 bases lay between the germline ends. Germline V gene data show CDR1 as MNHEY and CDR2 as SMNVEV (reference sequence). The CDR3 coding sequence is TGTGCCAGCAGTCCAGGACTGAGCTATGGCTACACCTTC. The encoded protein is CASSPGLSYGYTF.

This chain uses TRBV7-2 with TRBJ1-1, with D possibly TRBD1 on 5 matching bases. The germline V gene encodes CDR1 SGHTA and CDR2 FQGNSA. Deletions cut 2 bases from V and 4 bases from J, with 11 bases between. There are 14 residues in the CDR3. Here the CDR3 DNA reads TGTGCCAGCAGCTTAACCTTCCAGGGCACTGAAGCTTTCTTT. It yields the protein CASSLTFQGTEAFF.

The rearrangement joins TRBV27 to TRBJ1-2; 8 bases fit TRBD1. CDR1 and CDR2 from the germline V gene are MNHEY and SMNVEV (reference sequence). The V segment lost 5 bases and the J segment 6 bases; nucleotides outside the gene matches: 11. This CDR3 has 15 amino acids. The CDR3 region has the DNA TGTGCCAGCAGTCTCCACTCTCCAGGGGGCGATGGCTACACCTTC. It is translated as CASSLHSPGGDGYTF.

V is TRBV5-8 and J is TRBJ2-7; TRBD1 agrees at 8 bases. The CDR3 sequence is 15 residues long. CDR1 is SGHTS and CDR2 is YDEGEE in the germline V gene. After removal of 4 bases from V and 6 bases from J, the junction contained 12 bases not matched to a gene. The CDR3 here is CASSRRSSTGAEQYF. The DNA for the CDR3 is TGTGCCAGCAGCCGGAGATCGTCGACAGGGGCCGAGCAGTACTTC.

The J gene is TRBJ1-1, the V gene TRBV3-1 (or the pseudogene TRBV3-2); no clear D. Germline V CDR1 and CDR2: LGHDT, YNNKEL (reference sequence). V lost 1 base, J lost 11 bases, and 8 bases lay in between. The CDR3 contains 11 residues. The CDR3 sequence: CASSQGGWAFF. The DNA of the CDR3 is TGTGCCAGCAGCCAAGGCGGATGGGCTTTCTTT.

The DNA of the CDR3 is TGCGCCAGCAGCCAAGATAGGGGCTCCTATTACTTC. Protein product: CASSQDRGSYYF. The V and J genes are TRBV4-1 and TRBJ2-5; a possible D gene is TRBD1 (5 bases). The CDR3 totals 12 residues. The germline V gene has CDR1 MGHRA and CDR2 YSYEKL. Trimming stripped 0 bases from V and 14 bases from J, with 13 bases between.

V and J are TRBV6-5 and TRBJ1-3; D gene ambiguous. CDR3 size: 12 residues. Germline V lookup: CDR1 MNHEY, CDR2 SVGAGI. Trimming took off 7 bases at V and 3 bases at J, with 7 bases between the two ends. In DNA form, the CDR3 reads TGTGCCAGCACTATGAATGGAAACACCATATATTTT. Its translation is CASTMNGNTIYF.

V usage is TRBV19 and J usage is TRBJ2-3; D is ambiguous. Trimming left V 3 bases short and J 2 bases short, with 18 bases between. Germline CDR1 reads LNHDA; CDR2 reads SQIVND (reference sequence). This CDR3 comprises 17 residues. The CDR3 is CASSIGSEASNTDTQYF. The CDR3 bases are TGTGCCAGTAGTATCGGGTCCGAGGCCTCCAACACAGATACGCAGTATTTT.

As regards this clone: One end of the junction varies from germline; a read error may be responsible. The chain employs TRBV7-8 and TRBJ2-7; 12 nucleotides line up with TRBD2. The CDR3 has 16 amino acids. CDR1 SGHVS and CDR2 FQNEAQ come from the germline V gene. The CDR3 region has the DNA TGTGCCAGCAGCTTAGCGCTAGGACTAGCGGGGCCCATTGGTAACTTC. It translates to CASSLALGLAGPIGNF.

The chain links TRBV3-1 (or the pseudogene TRBV3-2) to TRBJ2-7, with D maybe TRBD1 (6 bases). This CDR3 comprises 12 residues. The germline CDR1 and CDR2 sequences are LGHDT and YNNKEL (reference sequence). Trimming cost V 5 bases and J 6 bases, with 11 bases left between them. CDR3 bases: TGTGCCAGCAGCAATTCAGGGGTCGAGCAGTACTTC. The encoded protein is CASSNSGVEQYF.

A few counts support this clone. This rearrangement joins TRBV4-2 to TRBJ2-1; 11 bases align to TRBD2. Trimming took 1 base from V and 4 from J; bases not matched to a gene: 0. From germline, CDR1 is LGHNA and CDR2 YNFKEQ. The CDR3 runs to 15 residues. CDR3 in DNA: TGTGCCAGCAGCCAAGGGACTAGCGGGTACAATGAGCAGTTCTTC. This translates into CASSQGTSGYNEQFF.

The chain combines TRBV6-4 with TRBJ1-2; D not certain. Germline CDR1 and CDR2: MRHNA and SNTAGT. V lost 4 bases, J lost 2 bases, and 8 bases lay in between. The CDR3 extends over 13 amino acids. CDR3 region: CASSGGRNYGYTF. CDR3 sequence (DNA): TGTGCCAGCAGTGGCGGACGGAACTATGGCTACACCTTC.

This sequence joins TRBV6-5 and TRBJ2-1; TRBD1 agrees at 11 bases. The V gene's germline CDR1 is MNHEY and CDR2 SVGAGI. The CDR3 runs to 13 residues. Trimming at V came to 5 bases and at J to 11 bases, leaving 5 bases not matched to a gene. The CDR3 bases are TGTGCCAGCAGTACTGGGACAGGGGGACAGCAGTTCTTC. As protein: CASSTGTGGQQFF.

This chain uses TRBV12-5 with TRBJ2-5; TRBD1 aligns across 7 bases. This CDR3 has 15 amino acids. Germline CDR1 LGHNT, CDR2 FRNRAP. Unmatched junction bases numbered 8, after V lost 6 bases and J lost 1 base. CDR3 region: CASGQGQLFQETQYF. The CDR3 DNA reads TGTGCTAGTGGCCAGGGACAGCTGTTCCAAGAGACCCAGTACTTC.